This TCR beta chain appears in the sequencing data of a study of post-analysis software for immune sequencing data. Whole-study findings and limits: In patients, about 5 TRBV segments were more frequent than in controls, with TRBV5-6, TRBV5-1 and TRBV20-1 among them. Multiple sclerosis patients had significantly lower normalized Chao1 diversity than controls.

Prepared libraries of TCR beta cDNA carried unique molecular identifiers. Researchers reported around 510,000 cDNA molecules coming from roughly 0.93 to 9.6 million T cells. TCRdb re-called the PCR reads through MiXCR, storing one row per CDR3 protein. This sample has 750,000 to 900,000 distinct CDR3 sequences, with about half found just once. Germline loops: CDR1 SQVTM, CDR2 ANQGSEA. V lost 7 bases and J 2 bases, leaving 15 bases between the germline ends. The CDR3 has 14 residues. On this clonotype: Its matching antigen is unknown.

This TCR was sampled from a girl aged 5-17 years with multiple sclerosis. V and J are TRBV29-1 and TRBJ2-4; D tentatively fits TRBD1 or TRBD2 (5 bases each). The sample comprised blood. The CDR3, as DNA: TGCAGCGCCGGGACGGCACTTTCCAAAAACATTCAGTACTTC. This translates into CSAGTALSKNIQYF.